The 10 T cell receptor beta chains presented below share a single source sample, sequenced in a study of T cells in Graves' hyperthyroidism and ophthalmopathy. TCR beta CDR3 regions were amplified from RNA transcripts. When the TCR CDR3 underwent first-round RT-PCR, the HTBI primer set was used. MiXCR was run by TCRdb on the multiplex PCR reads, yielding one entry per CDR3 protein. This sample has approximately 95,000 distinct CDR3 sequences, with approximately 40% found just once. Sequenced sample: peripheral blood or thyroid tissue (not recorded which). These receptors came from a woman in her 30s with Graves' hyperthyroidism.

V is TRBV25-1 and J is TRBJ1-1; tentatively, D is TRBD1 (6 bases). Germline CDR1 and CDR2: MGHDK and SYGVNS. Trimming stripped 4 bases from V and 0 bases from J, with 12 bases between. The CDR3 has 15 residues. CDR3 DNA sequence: TGTGCCAGCAGTGCTGAGACAGGAGTGAACACTGAAGCTTTCTTT. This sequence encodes CASSAETGVNTEAFF.

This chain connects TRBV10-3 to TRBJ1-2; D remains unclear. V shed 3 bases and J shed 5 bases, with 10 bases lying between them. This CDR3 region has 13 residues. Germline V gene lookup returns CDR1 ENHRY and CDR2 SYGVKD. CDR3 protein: CAISDPDGYGYTF. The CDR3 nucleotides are TGTGCCATCAGTGACCCGGACGGTTATGGCTACACCTTC.

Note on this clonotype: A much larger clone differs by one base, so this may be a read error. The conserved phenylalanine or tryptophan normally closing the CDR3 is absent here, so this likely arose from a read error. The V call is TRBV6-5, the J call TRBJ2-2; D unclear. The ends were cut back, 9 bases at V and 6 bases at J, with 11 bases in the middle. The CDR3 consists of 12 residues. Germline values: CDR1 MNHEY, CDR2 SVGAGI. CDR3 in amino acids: CARGLLPGELFL. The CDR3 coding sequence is TGTGCCAGAGGGTTGTTACCCGGGGAGCTGTTTCTT.

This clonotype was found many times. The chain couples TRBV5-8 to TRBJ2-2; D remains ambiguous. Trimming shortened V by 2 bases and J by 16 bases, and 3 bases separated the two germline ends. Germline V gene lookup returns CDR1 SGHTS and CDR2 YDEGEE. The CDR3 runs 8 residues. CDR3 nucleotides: TGTGCCAGCAGCTTTACGTTTTTT. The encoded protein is CASSFTFF.

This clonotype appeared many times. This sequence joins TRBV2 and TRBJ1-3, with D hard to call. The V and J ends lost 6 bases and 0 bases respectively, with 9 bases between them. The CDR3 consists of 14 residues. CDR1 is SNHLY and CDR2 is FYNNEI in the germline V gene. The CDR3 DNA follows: TGTGCCAGCAGCTATGAATTCTCTGGAAACACCATATATTTT. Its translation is CASSYEFSGNTIYF.

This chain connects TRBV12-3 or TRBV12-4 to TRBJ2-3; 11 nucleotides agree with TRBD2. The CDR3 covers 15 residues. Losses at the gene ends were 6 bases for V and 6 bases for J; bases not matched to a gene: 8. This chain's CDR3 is CASSHLAGGFDTQYF. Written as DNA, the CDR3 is TGTGCCAGCAGCCATCTAGCGGGAGGTTTTGATACGCAGTATTTT.

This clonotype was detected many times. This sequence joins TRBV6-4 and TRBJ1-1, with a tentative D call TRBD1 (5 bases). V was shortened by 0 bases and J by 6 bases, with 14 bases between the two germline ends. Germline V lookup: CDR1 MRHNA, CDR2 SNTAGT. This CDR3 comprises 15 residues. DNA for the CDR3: TGTGCCAGCAGTGACTCGACGGGGGGTATGGCTGAAGCTTTCTTT. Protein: CASSDSTGGMAEAFF.

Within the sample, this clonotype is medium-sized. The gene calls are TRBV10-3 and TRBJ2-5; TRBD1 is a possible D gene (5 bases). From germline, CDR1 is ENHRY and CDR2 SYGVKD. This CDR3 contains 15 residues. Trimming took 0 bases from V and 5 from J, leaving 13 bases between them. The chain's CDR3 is CAISESVRVRETQYF. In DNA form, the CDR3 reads TGTGCCATCAGTGAGTCCGTCAGGGTACGGGAGACCCAGTACTTC.

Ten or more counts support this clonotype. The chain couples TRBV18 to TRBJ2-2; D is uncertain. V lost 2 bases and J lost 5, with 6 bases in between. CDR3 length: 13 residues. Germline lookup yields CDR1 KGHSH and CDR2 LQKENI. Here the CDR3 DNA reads TGTGCCAGCTCACCATTGTGGACCGGGGAGCTGTTTTTT. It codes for CASSPLWTGELFF.

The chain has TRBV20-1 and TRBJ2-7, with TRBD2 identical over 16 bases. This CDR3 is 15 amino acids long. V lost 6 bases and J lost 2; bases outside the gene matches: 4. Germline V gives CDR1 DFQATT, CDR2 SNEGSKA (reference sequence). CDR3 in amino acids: CSAPGLAGGPYEQYF. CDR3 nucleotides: TGCAGTGCGCCGGGACTAGCGGGAGGGCCCTACGAGCAGTACTTC.